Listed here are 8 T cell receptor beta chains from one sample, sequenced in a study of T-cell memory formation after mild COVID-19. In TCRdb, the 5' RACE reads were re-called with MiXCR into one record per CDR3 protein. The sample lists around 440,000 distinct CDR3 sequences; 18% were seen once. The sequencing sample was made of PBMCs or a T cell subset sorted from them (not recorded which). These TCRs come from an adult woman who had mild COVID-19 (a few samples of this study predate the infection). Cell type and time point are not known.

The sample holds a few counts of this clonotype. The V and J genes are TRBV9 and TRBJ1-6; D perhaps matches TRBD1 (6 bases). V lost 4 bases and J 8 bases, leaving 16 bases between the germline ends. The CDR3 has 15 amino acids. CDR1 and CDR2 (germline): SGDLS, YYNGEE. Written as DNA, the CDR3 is TGTGCCAGCAGCCCACGGGCACCAGGGGATTCACCCCTCCACTTT. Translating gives CASSPRAPGDSPLHF.

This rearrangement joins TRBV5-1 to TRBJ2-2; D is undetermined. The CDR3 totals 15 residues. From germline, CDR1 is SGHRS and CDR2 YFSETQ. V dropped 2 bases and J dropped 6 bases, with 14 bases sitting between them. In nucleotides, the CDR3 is TGCGCCAGCAGCTTAGGTCGAACTCTGGCCGGGGAGCTGTTTTTT. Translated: CASSLGRTLAGELFF.

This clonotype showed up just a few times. CDR3 DNA sequence: TGTGCCAGCAGCTTAGTCGGGGTAAATGAGCAGTTCTTC. Residues: CASSLVGVNEQFF. The gene calls are TRBV11-3 and TRBJ2-1; D might be TRBD2 (5 bases). This CDR3 is 13 amino acids long. The V gene's germline CDR1 is SGHNT and CDR2 YENEEA. Trimming cost V 1 base and J 7 bases, with 8 bases left between them.

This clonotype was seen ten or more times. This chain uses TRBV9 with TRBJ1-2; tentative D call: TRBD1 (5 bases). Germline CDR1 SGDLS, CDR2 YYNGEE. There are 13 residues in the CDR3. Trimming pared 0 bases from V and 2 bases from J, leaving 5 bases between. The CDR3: CASSVGTNYGYTF. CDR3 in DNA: TGTGCCAGCAGCGTAGGGACAAACTATGGCTACACCTTC.

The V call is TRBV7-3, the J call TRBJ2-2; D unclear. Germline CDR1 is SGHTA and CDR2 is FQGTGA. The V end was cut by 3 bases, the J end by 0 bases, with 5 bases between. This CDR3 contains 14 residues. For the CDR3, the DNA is TGTGCCAGCAGCTTCGCCCCGAACACCGGGGAGCTGTTTTTT. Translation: CASSFAPNTGELFF.

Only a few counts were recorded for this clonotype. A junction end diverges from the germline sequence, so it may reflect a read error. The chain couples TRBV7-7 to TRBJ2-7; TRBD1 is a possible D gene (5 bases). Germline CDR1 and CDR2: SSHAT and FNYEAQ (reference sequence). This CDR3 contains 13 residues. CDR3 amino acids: CASSVGVAWEQYF. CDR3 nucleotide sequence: TGTGCTAGCAGCGTAGGGGTAGCTTGGGAGCAGTACTTC.

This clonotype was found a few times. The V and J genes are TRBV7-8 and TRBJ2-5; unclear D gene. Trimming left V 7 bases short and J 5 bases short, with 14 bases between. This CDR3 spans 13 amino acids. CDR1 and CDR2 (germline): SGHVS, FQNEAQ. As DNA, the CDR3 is TGTGCCAGCACCATGAGGCTATTGGAGACCCAGTACTTC. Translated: CASTMRLLETQYF. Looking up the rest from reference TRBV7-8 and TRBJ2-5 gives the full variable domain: GAGVSQSPRYKVAKRGQDVALRCDPISGHVSLFWYQQALGQGPEFLTYFQNEAQLDKSGLPSDRFFAERPEGSVSTLKIQRTQQEDSAVYLCASTMRLLETQYFGPGTRLLVL.

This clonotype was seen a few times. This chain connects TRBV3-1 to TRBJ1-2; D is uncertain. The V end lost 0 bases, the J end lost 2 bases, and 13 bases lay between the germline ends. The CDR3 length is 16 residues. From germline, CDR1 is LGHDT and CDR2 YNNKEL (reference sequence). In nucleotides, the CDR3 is TGTGCCAGCAGCCAAGATAGGTGGGCAGTGAACTATGGCTACACCTTC. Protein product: CASSQDRWAVNYGYTF.